This TCR beta chain was identified during a study of blood T cell repertoires in COVID-19. Study-level information: Both acute and convalescent COVID-19 samples were obtained from the United States, Italy and Spain. PBMCs, B-cell-depleted T cells, or T cells provided the cDNA or gDNA that made up the material.

In the study's own analysis: Reference gene primer amplification gave estimated nucleated cell counts. The repertoire was sequenced with immunoSEQ multiplex PCR; TCRdb's copy has only in-frame clones and lacks some. V and J calls and clone size follow that table, whereas D and trimming were derived from the DNA. The sample holds approximately 78,000 clones, less than 85% seen once. CDR1 and CDR2 (germline): WNHNN, SYGVQD (reference sequence). Trimming removed 2 bases from V and 4 bases from J, with 14 bases in between. The CDR3 extends over 15 amino acids. The receptor was isolated from an elderly woman with acute or convalescent COVID-19. The sequenced material came from peripheral blood. The chain carries TRBV10-1 and TRBJ1-1; possible D gene TRBD1, 5 bases. The CDR3 reads CASSENFLQGTEAFF. CDR3 coding DNA: TGCGCCAGCAGTGAGAATTTCCTCCAGGGCACTGAAGCTTTCTTT.